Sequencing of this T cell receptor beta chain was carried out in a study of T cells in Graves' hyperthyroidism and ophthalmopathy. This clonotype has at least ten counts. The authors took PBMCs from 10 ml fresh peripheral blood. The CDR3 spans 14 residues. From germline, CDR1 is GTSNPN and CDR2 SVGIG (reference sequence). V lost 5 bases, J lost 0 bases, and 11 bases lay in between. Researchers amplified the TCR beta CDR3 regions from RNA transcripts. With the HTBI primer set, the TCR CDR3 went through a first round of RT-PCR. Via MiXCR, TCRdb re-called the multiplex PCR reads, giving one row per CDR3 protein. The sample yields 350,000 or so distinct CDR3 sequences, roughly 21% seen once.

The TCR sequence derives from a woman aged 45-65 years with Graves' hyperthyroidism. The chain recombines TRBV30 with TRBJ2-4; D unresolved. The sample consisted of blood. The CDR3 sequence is CAWGLGIAKNIQYF. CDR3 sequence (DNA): TGTGCCTGGGGCCTAGGGATAGCCAAAAACATTCAGTACTTC. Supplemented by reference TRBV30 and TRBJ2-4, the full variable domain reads SQTIHQWPATLVQPVGSPLSLECTVEGTSNPNLYWYRQAAGRGLQLLFYSVGIGQISSEVPQNLSASRPQDRQFILSSKKLLLSDSGFYLCAWGLGIAKNIQYFGAGTRLSVL.